One and the same sample provided the 27 T cell receptor beta chains below, sequenced in a study of T cells after yellow fever vaccination. TCRdb itself ran the 5' RACE reads through MiXCR, one entry per CDR3 protein. The data show a few hundred thousand distinct CDR3 sequences, with under 25% seen just once and roughly an eighth held by the top ten. Material: PBMCs, obtained 15 days after the yellow fever booster vaccination. These receptors originate from a man aged 30 to 39 who received the YFV17D yellow fever vaccine.

The chain links TRBV2 to TRBJ2-3; possibly TRBD1 or TRBD2 for D (6 bases each). Trimming took 6 bases from V and 2 from J, leaving 12 bases between them. The germline CDR1 and CDR2 sequences are SNHLY and FYNNEI. The CDR3 totals 14 residues. The CDR3 sequence is CASSAGGLTDTQYF. In DNA form, the CDR3 reads TGTGCCAGCAGCGCCGGGGGCCTCACAGATACGCAGTATTTT. Full variable domain (rest looked up from reference TRBV2 and TRBJ2-3): EPEVTQTPSHQVTQMGQEVILRCVPISNHLYFYWYRQILGQKVEFLVSFYNNEISEKSEIFDDQFSVERPDGSNFTLKIRSTKLEDSAMYFCASSAGGLTDTQYFGPGTRLTVL.

The V and J genes are TRBV5-4 and TRBJ2-7; 7 bases fit TRBD2. Germline V lookup: CDR1 SGHNT, CDR2 YYREEE (reference sequence). The CDR3 runs to 13 residues. V trimming: 6 bases; J trimming: 5 bases; junction bases outside the gene matches: 8. The CDR3 is CASTRGVENEQYF. The CDR3 bases are TGTGCCAGCACCCGGGGGGTGGAAAACGAGCAGTACTTC.

The chain couples TRBV5-1 to TRBJ1-2; D is uncertain. The CDR3 contains 13 residues. Germline V CDR1 and CDR2: SGHRS, YFSETQ. Deletions cut 0 bases from V and 4 bases from J, with 7 bases between. The CDR3 DNA follows: TGCGCCAGCAGCTTGGGATCAGCCTATGGCTACACCTTC. Amino acid sequence: CASSLGSAYGYTF. Drawing the rest from reference TRBV5-1 and TRBJ1-2, the complete variable domain is KAGVTQTPRYLIKTRGQQVTLSCSPISGHRSVSWYQQTPGQGLQFLFEYFSETQRNKGNFPGRFSGRQFSNSRSEMNVSTLELGDSALYLCASSLGSAYGYTFGSGTRLTVV.

The chain recombines TRBV5-1 with TRBJ2-1; maybe TRBD2 (5 bases). The V end was cut by 1 base, the J end by 4 bases, with 12 bases between. In germline, CDR1 is SGHRS, CDR2 YFSETQ. The CDR3 spans 15 residues. The CDR3 sequence: CASSLSAGSYNEQFF. The CDR3 DNA reads as TGCGCCAGCAGCTTGTCTGCGGGCTCATACAATGAGCAGTTCTTC. Full variable domain (outside the CDR3, taken from reference TRBV5-1 and TRBJ2-1): KAGVTQTPRYLIKTRGQQVTLSCSPISGHRSVSWYQQTPGQGLQFLFEYFSETQRNKGNFPGRFSGRQFSNSRSEMNVSTLELGDSALYLCASSLSAGSYNEQFFGPGTRLTVL.

The chain carries TRBV5-4 and TRBJ1-2, with 7 bases that match TRBD1. The CDR3 has 15 residues. V dropped 4 bases and J dropped 2; count of bases not matched to a gene: 8. Germline values: CDR1 SGHNT, CDR2 YYREEE (reference sequence). The CDR3 loop is CASSAKGTVNYGYTF. The CDR3 DNA follows: TGTGCCAGCAGCGCAAAGGGGACAGTCAACTATGGCTACACCTTC.

This clonotype turned up a few times. The chain uses TRBV27 and TRBJ2-2; 9 bases line up with TRBD2. The CDR3 is 16 amino acids. The V gene's germline CDR1 is MNHEY and CDR2 SMNVEV (reference sequence). V was clipped by 6 bases and J by 6 bases; unmatched bases: 11. CDR3 residues: CASSLNSGSGPGELFF. The CDR3, as DNA: TGTGCCAGCAGCCTTAATAGCGGGAGCGGGCCCGGGGAGCTGTTTTTT.

This clonotype was seen more than once but under ten times. This sequence joins TRBV25-1 and TRBJ2-2; unclear D gene. The CDR3 is 12 amino acids. V lost 4 bases, J lost 7 bases, and 7 bases lay in between. CDR1 and CDR2 from the germline V gene are MGHDK and SYGVNS. CDR3 region: CASSAPRGELFF. CDR3 nucleotide sequence: TGTGCCAGCAGTGCCCCCCGCGGGGAGCTGTTTTTT.

This clonotype was seen ten or more times. The rearrangement links TRBV7-2 to TRBJ2-7; 7 bases line up with TRBD1. The CDR3 has 15 residues. Germline assignment: CDR1 SGHTA and CDR2 FQGNSA. V lost 5 bases to trimming and J lost 3 bases; unmatched junction nucleotides: 10. CDR3 region: CASSRGQVTVYEQYF. CDR3 DNA: TGTGCCAGCAGCCGAGGACAGGTCACGGTCTACGAGCAGTACTTC. Together with reference TRBV7-2 and TRBJ2-7, the CDR3 gives the full variable domain: GAGVSQSPSNKVTEKGKDVELRCDPISGHTALYWYRQSLGQGLEFLIYFQGNSAPDKSGLPSDRFSAERTGGSVSTLTIQRTQQEDSAVYLCASSRGQVTVYEQYFGPGTRLTVT.

This clonotype was seen more than once but under ten times. Here the CDR3 reads CASSQGLLADNEQFF. The CDR3 nucleotides read TGCGCCAGCAGCCAAGGTTTACTAGCAGACAATGAGCAGTTCTTC. V and J are TRBV4-3 and TRBJ2-1; D perhaps matches TRBD2 (6 bases). The CDR3 length is 15 residues. Germline V CDR1 and CDR2: LGHNA, YSLEER. V was trimmed by 1 base and J by 5 bases, leaving 12 bases between them.

The CDR3 nucleotides read TGTGCCAGCAGCTTACCCGCCAGGGGAAGCGAGACCCAGTACTTC. Its protein product is CASSLPARGSETQYF. The rearrangement uses TRBV11-2 and TRBJ2-5, with D tentatively TRBD1 (6 bases). Trimming cost V 2 bases and J 5 bases, with 15 bases left between them. The CDR3 contains 15 residues. Germline CDR1 SGHAT, CDR2 FQNNGV. The variable domain in full, with the rest retrieved from reference TRBV11-2 and TRBJ2-5, is EAGVAQSPRYKIIEKRQSVAFWCNPISGHATLYWYQQILGQGPKLLIQFQNNGVVDDSQLPKDRFSAERLKGVDSTLKIQPAKLEDSAVYLCASSLPARGSETQYFGPGTRLLVL.

This chain connects TRBV20-1 to TRBJ2-1; D perhaps matches TRBD2 (5 bases). The CDR3 spans 17 residues. Trimming left V 0 bases short and J 8 bases short, with 23 bases between. In germline, CDR1 is DFQATT, CDR2 SNEGSKA (reference sequence). The CDR3 DNA reads as TGCAGTGCTAGAGATTATAGAGGTCTAGCTAGGTCGGATGAGCAGTTCTTC. Translated, it gives CSARDYRGLARSDEQFF.

V and J are TRBV20-1 and TRBJ2-3, with 9 positions matching TRBD2. Trimming at V came to 3 bases and at J to 6 bases, leaving 7 bases not matched to a gene. The CDR3 has 14 residues. The germline gives CDR1 DFQATT, CDR2 SNEGSKA (reference sequence). The CDR3 loop is CSARGGSGSDTQYF. The CDR3, as DNA: TGCAGTGCTAGGGGGGGTAGCGGGAGTGATACGCAGTATTTT.

This clonotype was observed a handful of times. The genes are TRBV29-1 and TRBJ2-3; D unresolved. The CDR3 is 11 amino acids. V lost 3 bases and J lost 5, with 6 bases in between. Germline lookup yields CDR1 SQVTM and CDR2 ANQGSEA. Here the CDR3 reads CSVETLDTQYF. The CDR3 bases are TGCAGCGTTGAGACGTTAGATACGCAGTATTTT.

This chain uses TRBV4-3 with TRBJ1-2, with TRBD1 matching 8 bases. The CDR3 is 14 residues long. CDR1 and CDR2 from the germline V gene are LGHNA and YSLEER. With V trimmed by 1 base and J by 2 bases, 0 bases remained unmatched. CDR3: CASSQGDRNYGYTF. CDR3 nucleotides: TGCGCCAGCAGCCAAGGGGACAGGAACTATGGCTACACCTTC.

This clonotype was seen more than once but under ten times. The gene calls are TRBV7-2 and TRBJ1-1; D is uncertain. The CDR3 is 13 amino acids. V gave up 2 bases and J gave up 14 bases, with 18 bases separating them. Germline lookup yields CDR1 SGHTA and CDR2 FQGNSA. This CDR3 reads CASSLSLFSNVFF. In DNA, the CDR3 is TGTGCCAGCAGCTTATCTCTTTTCTCTAATGTGTTCTTT.

This clonotype came up a few times. V and J are TRBV4-2 and TRBJ2-3, with D tentatively TRBD1 (6 bases). The germline CDR1 and CDR2 sequences are LGHNA and YNFKEQ. CDR3 size: 13 residues. The V end was cut by 0 bases, the J end by 7 bases, with 8 bases between. The CDR3 bases are TGTGCCAGCAGCCAAGAAAGGGGGTATACGCAGTATTTT. This encodes CASSQERGYTQYF.

The chain links TRBV20-1 to TRBJ2-5; D possibly corresponds to TRBD2 (6 bases). V lost 5 bases, J lost 1 base, and 8 bases lay in between. The CDR3 is 12 residues long. Germline values: CDR1 DFQATT, CDR2 SNEGSKA (reference sequence). The chain's CDR3 is CSADGSQETQYF. The CDR3 DNA is TGCAGTGCTGACGGGAGCCAAGAGACCCAGTACTTC.

The chain has TRBV5-1 and TRBJ2-7; D perhaps matches TRBD1 (6 bases). This CDR3 has 18 amino acids. V was clipped by 2 bases and J by 2 bases, with 23 bases between them. CDR1 SGHRS and CDR2 YFSETQ come from the germline V gene. The CDR3 is CASSLRDTGLLSTYEQYF. DNA for the CDR3: TGCGCCAGCAGCTTAAGGGACACCGGCTTACTATCCACCTACGAGCAGTACTTC.

This clonotype was seen just once. The V and J genes are TRBV5-1 and TRBJ2-5; 10 nucleotides align to TRBD2. The CDR3 has 16 residues. Germline V lookup: CDR1 SGHRS, CDR2 YFSETQ. With 1 base clipped from V and 2 bases from J, the junction kept 5 bases outside the gene matches. CDR3 in DNA: TGCGCCAGCAGCTTGCTCCTAGCGGGAGTGCAAGAGACCCAGTACTTC. Protein sequence: CASSLLLAGVQETQYF.

This clonotype was picked up a small number of times. The CDR3 loop reads CASSFSQTYNEQFF. The DNA of the CDR3 is TGCGCCAGCAGCTTCTCCCAGACCTACAATGAGCAGTTCTTC. J is TRBJ2-1 and V is TRBV5-1, with D uncertain. Between the trimmed V and J ends, which lost 2 bases and 2 bases, there was a span of 8 bases. Germline V gives CDR1 SGHRS, CDR2 YFSETQ. The CDR3 totals 14 residues.

The chain carries TRBV3-1 and TRBJ2-7, with D hard to call. Looked up from germline, CDR1 is LGHDT and CDR2 is YNNKEL (reference sequence). The CDR3 sequence is 12 residues long. The V end was cut by 1 base, the J end by 10 bases, with 11 bases between. The DNA of the CDR3 is TGTGCCAGCAGCCAAGGAGTAGGGTCTCAGTACTTC. It specifies CASSQGVGSQYF.

There are a few counts of this clonotype. The rearrangement uses TRBV19 and TRBJ2-7; 8 bases are a match to TRBD1. V trimming: 2 bases; J trimming: 1 base; junction bases outside the gene matches: 7. The CDR3 loop spans 16 amino acids. Germline loops: CDR1 LNHDA, CDR2 SQIVND (reference sequence). DNA for the CDR3: TGTGCCAGTAGTATAAGTGGGACAGGCCTTTCCTACGAGCAGTACTTC. The encoded protein is CASSISGTGLSYEQYF.

DNA of the CDR3: TGCAGTGCTAGAGCCCGACAGGGAAAAACCTACGAGCAGTACTTC. It yields the protein CSARARQGKTYEQYF. This chain connects TRBV20-1 to TRBJ2-7, with 7 bases matching TRBD1. The CDR3 has 15 amino acids. The junction had 8 bases not matched to a gene; V was cut back by 1 base and J by 2 bases. Germline CDR1 DFQATT, CDR2 SNEGSKA (reference sequence).

The chain carries TRBV9 and TRBJ2-1; TRBD2 matches at 10 bases. The CDR3 consists of 15 residues. Per germline, CDR1 SGDLS and CDR2 YYNGEE. Trimming at V came to 3 bases and at J to 9 bases, leaving 9 bases not matched to a gene. CDR3 bases: TGTGCCAGCAGCGCCCGTCCTAGCGGGAGCTCTGAGCAGTTCTTC. This encodes CASSARPSGSSEQFF. Supplemented by reference TRBV9 and TRBJ2-1, the full variable domain reads DSGVTQTPKHLITATGQRVTLRCSPRSGDLSVYWYQQSLDQGLQFLIQYYNGEERAKGNILERFSAQQFPDLHSELNLSSLELGDSALYFCASSARPSGSSEQFFGPGTRLTVL.

This sequence joins TRBV29-1 and TRBJ2-1, with D possibly being TRBD2 (6 bases). CDR3 length equals 15 residues. Germline V gene sequence: CDR1 SQVTM, CDR2 ANQGSEA. Trimming removed 4 bases from V and 4 bases from J, with 17 bases in between. CDR3 residues: CSVAPRDLVYNEQFF. CDR3 bases: TGCAGCGTTGCGCCCCGGGACTTAGTTTACAATGAGCAGTTCTTC.

This chain uses TRBV6-1 with TRBJ2-1, with 9 bases fitting TRBD2. CDR3 length: 15 residues. Germline trimming cut 5 bases from V and 10 bases from J; bases unmatched to any gene: 12. The V gene's germline CDR1 is MNHNS and CDR2 SASEGT. CDR3 amino acids: CASSPPIAGVGEQFF. Here the CDR3 DNA reads TGTGCCAGCAGTCCCCCAATAGCGGGAGTGGGAGAGCAGTTCTTC.

The gene calls are TRBV12-3 or TRBV12-4 and TRBJ2-7; TRBD1 is a possible D gene (5 bases). Trimming stripped 3 bases from V and 5 bases from J, with 11 bases between. The CDR3 contains 13 residues. For the CDR3, the DNA is TGTGCCAGCAGTTTGCCAGGGTTCAACGAGCAGTACTTC. Translating it yields CASSLPGFNEQYF.